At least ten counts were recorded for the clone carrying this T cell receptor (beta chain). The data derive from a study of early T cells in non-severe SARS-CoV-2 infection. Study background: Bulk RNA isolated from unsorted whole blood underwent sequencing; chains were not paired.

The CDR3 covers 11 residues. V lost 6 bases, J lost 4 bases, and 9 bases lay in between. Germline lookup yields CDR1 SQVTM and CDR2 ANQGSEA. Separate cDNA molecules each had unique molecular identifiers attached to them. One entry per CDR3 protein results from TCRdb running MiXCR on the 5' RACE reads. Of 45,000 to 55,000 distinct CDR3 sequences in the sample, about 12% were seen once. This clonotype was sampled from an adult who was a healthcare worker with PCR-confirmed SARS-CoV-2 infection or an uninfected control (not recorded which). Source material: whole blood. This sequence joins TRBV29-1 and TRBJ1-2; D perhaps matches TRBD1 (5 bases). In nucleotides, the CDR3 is TGCAGCGTGAAGGGGACCTATGGCTACACCTTC. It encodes CSVKGTYGYTF.